This T cell receptor (beta chain) derives from a study of blood T cell repertoires in COVID-19. On the study more broadly: The analysed material was cDNA or gDNA that came from T cells, B-cell-depleted T cells, or PBMCs.

The CDR3 covers 12 residues. The germline gives CDR1 SGHNT, CDR2 YYREEE (reference sequence). The V and J ends lost 2 bases and 10 bases, in that order; junction bases with no gene match: 2. Produced via immunoSEQ multiplex PCR; TCRdb's table is partial and in-frame only. Of 40,000 to 55,000 clones detected, around 94% appear once; the ten largest clones hold roughly 0.35%. The chain couples TRBV5-4 to TRBJ2-1; 8 bases align to TRBD2. The sequencing input was peripheral blood. The sequence was obtained from a man over 45 with COVID-19, enrolled during active disease. CDR3 loop: CASSFTSGEQFF. The CDR3 nucleotides read TGTGCCAGCAGCTTTACTAGCGGCGAGCAGTTCTTC.